A selection of T cell receptor beta chains follows, all from one sample in a study of blood T cells in healthy people across ages. TCRdb passed the 5' RACE reads through MiXCR, listing each CDR3 protein once. The data hold around 820,000 distinct CDR3 sequences, with about 25% observed a single time. This same sample was also part of a study on T cells of mothers and their children.

Sequenced sample: blood. The receptors stem from a boy between 10 and 17 years old in good health. The conserved cysteine and the conserved F or W are not part of the CDR3 here.

v_call,cdr3_length,j_call,cdr3_aa
TRBV13,13,TRBJ1-6,ASSYSGTGNSPLH
TRBV7-2,11,TRBJ1-2,ASSLAGAPGYT
TRBV6-5,12,-,ASSYGGGSYEQY
TRBV18,15,TRBJ1-1,ASSQNSGGGVNTEAF
TRBV4-3,13,TRBJ1-1,ASSQDFRLDTEAF
TRBV4-3,13,TRBJ1-2,ASSQDRQGIGGYT
TRBV20-1,13,TRBJ2-7,SAEGSGTGNYEQY
TRBV7-9,12,TRBJ2-7,ASSHRDRGPEQY
TRBV18,15,TRBJ1-4,ASSPDEAGLTNEKLF
TRBV4-3,13,TRBJ2-7,ASSQGRQVDYEQY
TRBV10-3,12,TRBJ1-2,AISLSDGVYGYT
TRBV27,15,-,ASSLGELADYSYEQY
TRBV9,13,TRBJ1-1,ASSAIPEGFTEAF
TRBV20-1,11,TRBJ2-5,SARAAREETQY
TRBV2,13,TRBJ2-2,ASSSEGARTGELF
TRBV6-5,10,TRBJ1-6,ASSYSFGGLH
TRBV29-1,8,TRBJ2-1,SVENRSRL
TRBV27,15,TRBJ2-6,ASSPFWGASGANVLT
TRBV20-1,12,TRBJ1-5,SARELVGNQPQH
TRBV7-2,14,TRBJ2-1,ASSIPGQALYNEQF
TRBV27,13,TRBJ1-2,ASSLAWGTITGYT
TRBV3-1,13,TRBJ2-1,ASSPAGESYNEQF
TRBV6-5,11,TRBJ1-1,ASRDDRGLEAF
TRBV7-2,11,TRBJ1-1,ASSLPGVGEAF
TRBV11-2,9,TRBJ2-7,ASRSPYERY
TRBV20-1,16,TRBJ2-7,SARDPTLKAGGRYEQY
TRBV29-1,13,TRBJ1-4,SAHGGTGGGEKLF
TRBV12-3/TRBV12-4,14,TRBJ2-7,ASSQPGQGVLGEQY
TRBV6-2/TRBV6-3,12,TRBJ1-5,ATLAGGRNQPQH
TRBV29-1,17,TRBJ2-1,SVTSLTGEFRLGYNEQF
TRBV21-1,13,TRBJ2-7,ASSKCGTGVYEQY
TRBV4-3,11,TRBJ2-3,ASSQGAADTQY
TRBV5-1,11,TRBJ2-3,ASSLGQGMAQY
TRBV20-1,11,TRBJ2-1,SARDNLPNEQF
TRBV6-5,14,TRBJ1-2,ASRTSGDSRNYGYT
TRBV29-1,11,TRBJ1-3,SGSRGTGNTIY
TRBV20-1,15,TRBJ1-5,SAGAGENRVGNQPQH
TRBV7-8,14,TRBJ1-4,ASSSSQGATNEKPF
TRBV21-1,11,TRBJ2-7,ASSNALFYEQY
TRBV7-9,10,TRBJ2-1,ASSSPYDEQF